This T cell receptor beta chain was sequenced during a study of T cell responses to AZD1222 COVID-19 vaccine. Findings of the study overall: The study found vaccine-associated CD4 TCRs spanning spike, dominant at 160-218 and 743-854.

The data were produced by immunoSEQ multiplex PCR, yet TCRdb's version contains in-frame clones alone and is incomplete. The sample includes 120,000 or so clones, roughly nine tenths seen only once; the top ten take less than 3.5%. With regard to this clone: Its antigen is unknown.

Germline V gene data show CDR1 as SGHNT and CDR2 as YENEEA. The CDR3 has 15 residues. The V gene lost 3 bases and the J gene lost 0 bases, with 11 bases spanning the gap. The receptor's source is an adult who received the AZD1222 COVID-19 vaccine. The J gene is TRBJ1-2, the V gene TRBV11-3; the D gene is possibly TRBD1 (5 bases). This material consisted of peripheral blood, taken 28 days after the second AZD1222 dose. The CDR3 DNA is TGTGCCAGCAGCTTGGCAGGGTCCCCTAACTATGGCTACACCTTC. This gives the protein CASSLAGSPNYGYTF. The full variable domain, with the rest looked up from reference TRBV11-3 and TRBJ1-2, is EAGVVQSPRYKIIEKKQPVAFWCNPISGHNTLYWYLQNLGQGPELLIRYENEEAVDDSQLPKDRFSAERLKGVDSTLKIQPAELGDSAVYLCASSLAGSPNYGYTFGSGTRLTVV.